This TCR beta chain was documented in a study of cytotoxic CD8 clonotypes in ibrutinib-treated CLL. The overall study: The authors obtained response samples at a median of approximately 12 months of treatment, range 6 to 36.

TCRdb's table, derived via immunoSEQ multiplex PCR, lists solely in-frame clones and lacks some. The repertoire has tens of thousands of clones, about nine tenths of them found once; the top ten carry 3% to 3.5%. The V and J ends lost 6 bases and 4 bases, in that order; junction bases with no gene match: 9. CDR1 is LNHDA and CDR2 is SQIVND in the germline V gene (reference sequence). The CDR3 has 17 residues. Sequences were derived from PBMCs, sampled after 12 months of ibrutinib treatment. The chain combines TRBV19 with TRBJ2-2; TRBD2 aligns across 12 bases. This TCR was recovered from a human donor with chronic lymphocytic leukemia. The chain's CDR3 is CASRESGLAGRTGELFF. The CDR3 nucleotides are TGTGCCAGTAGGGAATCCGGACTAGCGGGGCGCACCGGGGAGCTGTTTTTT. The whole variable domain, filled in from reference TRBV19 and TRBJ2-2, reads DGGITQSPKYLFRKEGQNVTLSCEQNLNHDAMYWYRQDPGQGLRLIYYSQIVNDFQKGDIAEGYSVSREKKESFPLTVTSAQKNPTAFYLCASRESGLAGRTGELFFGEGSRLTVL.